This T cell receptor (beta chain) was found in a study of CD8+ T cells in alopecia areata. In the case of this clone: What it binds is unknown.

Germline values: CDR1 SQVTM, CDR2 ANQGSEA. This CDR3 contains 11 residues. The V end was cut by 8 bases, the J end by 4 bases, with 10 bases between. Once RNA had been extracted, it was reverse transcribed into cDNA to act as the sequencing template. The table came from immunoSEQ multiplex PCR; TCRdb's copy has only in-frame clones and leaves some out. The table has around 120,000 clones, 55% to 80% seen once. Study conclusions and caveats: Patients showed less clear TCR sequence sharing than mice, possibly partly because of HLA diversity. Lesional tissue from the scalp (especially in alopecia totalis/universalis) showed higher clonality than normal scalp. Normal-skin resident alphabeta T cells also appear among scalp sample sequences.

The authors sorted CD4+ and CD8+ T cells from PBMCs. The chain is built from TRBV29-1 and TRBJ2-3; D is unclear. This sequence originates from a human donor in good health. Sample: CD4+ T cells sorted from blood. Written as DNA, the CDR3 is TGCAGCCCCAGGAATTCAGATACGCAGTATTTT. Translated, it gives CSPRNSDTQYF.